Presented here are 14 T cell receptor beta chains from one specimen sequenced in a study of blood T cell repertoires in COVID-19. Generated by immunoSEQ multiplex PCR, the TCRdb table keeps only in-frame clones and is missing some. The sample holds about 230,000 clones, roughly 81% seen once. Sequenced: peripheral blood. These receptors all stem from a man aged 35 to 55 with acute or convalescent COVID-19.

This chain links TRBV10-2 with TRBJ1-1, with 8 bases aligning to TRBD1. This CDR3 contains 14 residues. The germline CDR1 and CDR2 sequences are WSHSY and SAAADI. Unmatched junction bases numbered 8, after V lost 6 bases and J lost 5 bases. CDR3: CASSRGLRDTEAFF. CDR3 in DNA: TGCGCCAGCAGCAGGGGGCTGAGGGATACTGAAGCTTTCTTT.

This clone was observed a handful of times. V and J are TRBV9 and TRBJ1-2; D is unresolved. This CDR3 spans 15 amino acids. Trimming cost V 2 bases and J 0 bases, with 11 bases left between them. Germline V gives CDR1 SGDLS, CDR2 YYNGEE. The CDR3 bases are TGTGCCAGCAGCGTTCGGGGAGACCCTAACTATGGCTACACCTTC. This sequence encodes CASSVRGDPNYGYTF.

The chain couples TRBV4-2 to TRBJ2-3; D is uncertain. V gave up 4 bases and J gave up 0 bases, with 14 bases separating them. This CDR3 spans 16 amino acids. Germline V gives CDR1 LGHNA, CDR2 YNFKEQ. The CDR3 DNA reads TGTGCCAGCAGCCCGGAAACTACTACTAGCACAGATACGCAGTATTTT. It translates to CASSPETTTSTDTQYF.

The chain joins TRBV6-5 to TRBJ1-5; 7 bases match TRBD1. V shed 7 bases, J shed 3 bases, and the junction held 3 bases outside the gene matches. The CDR3 has 13 residues. The germline V gene has CDR1 MNHEY and CDR2 SVGAGI. The CDR3 loop reads CASKTGTNQPQHF. The CDR3 nucleotides read TGTGCCAGCAAGACAGGGACCAATCAGCCCCAGCATTTT.

V gene TRBV5-1 combines with J gene TRBJ2-2, with TRBD2 matching 13 bases. Losses at the gene ends were 2 bases for V and 8 bases for J; bases not matched to a gene: 6. This CDR3 is 16 amino acids long. Germline V gives CDR1 SGHRS, CDR2 YFSETQ. The CDR3 sequence: CASSFRTSGGSGELFF. In nucleotides, the CDR3 is TGCGCCAGCAGCTTCAGGACTAGCGGGGGATCTGGGGAGCTGTTTTTT.

The chain has TRBV3-1 (or the pseudogene TRBV3-2) and TRBJ2-7, with D possibly being TRBD2 (6 bases). In germline, CDR1 is LGHDT, CDR2 YNNKEL (reference sequence). The CDR3 runs 15 residues. The V end lost 4 bases, the J end lost 2 bases, and 15 bases lay between the germline ends. CDR3 coding DNA: TGTGCCAGCAGCCCTGGCTGGGGAGGTACCTACGAGCAGTACTTC. This translates into CASSPGWGGTYEQYF.

The J gene is TRBJ2-3, the V gene TRBV4-3, with D unresolved. The germline CDR1 and CDR2 sequences are LGHNA and YSLEER. The CDR3 totals 15 residues. V was trimmed by 0 bases and J by 6 bases, leaving 13 bases between them. The CDR3 DNA is TGCGCCAGCAGCCAAGATACGGTGAAGAGGGATACGCAGTATTTT. Its protein is CASSQDTVKRDTQYF.

The count of this clone is one. The CDR3, as DNA: TGTGCCAGCAGCTTGGTTCCGACAGGGACGGTTGGCAATCAGCCCCAGCATTTT. Translating gives CASSLVPTGTVGNQPQHF. The rearrangement uses TRBV5-5 and TRBJ1-5; TRBD1 agrees at 7 bases. Germline V gene lookup returns CDR1 SGHKS and CDR2 YYEKEE (reference sequence). V lost 0 bases to trimming and J lost 2 bases; unmatched junction nucleotides: 11. CDR3 length equals 18 residues. The complete variable domain, with remaining parts taken from reference TRBV5-5 and TRBJ1-5, reads DAGVTQSPTHLIKTRGQQVTLRCSPISGHKSVSWYQQVLGQGPQFIFQYYEKEERGRGNFPDRFSARQFPNYSSELNVNALLLGDSALYLCASSLVPTGTVGNQPQHFGDGTRLSIL.

The V gene is TRBV5-4, the J gene TRBJ2-2; no clear D. V was trimmed by 4 bases and J by 4 bases, leaving 11 bases between them. Per germline, CDR1 SGHNT and CDR2 YYREEE (reference sequence). This CDR3 has 14 amino acids. This chain's CDR3 is CASSHWRSTGELFF. CDR3 DNA sequence: TGTGCCAGCAGCCACTGGCGGTCCACCGGGGAGCTGTTTTTT.

The chain is built from TRBV6-6 and TRBJ2-1, with 10 bases fitting TRBD2. Trimming cost V 5 bases and J 6 bases; bases outside gene matches: 7. The CDR3 has 15 amino acids. Per the germline V gene, CDR1 is MNHNY and CDR2 is SVGAGI (reference sequence). The CDR3 sequence: CASSPPSGGPNEQFF. The CDR3 DNA reads TGTGCCAGCAGTCCGCCTAGCGGGGGACCCAATGAGCAGTTCTTC.

The chain joins TRBV9 to TRBJ1-1, with D uncertain. The CDR3 consists of 13 residues. V was clipped by 7 bases and J by 4 bases, with 14 bases between them. Looked up from germline, CDR1 is SGDLS and CDR2 is YYNGEE. The CDR3 spells CASCEGIGTEAFF. The CDR3 coding sequence is TGTGCCAGCTGTGAGGGTATCGGCACTGAAGCTTTCTTT.

Here the CDR3 DNA reads TGTGCCAGCAGTTTAACTGCTAAATTCACAGATACGCAGTATTTT. It translates to CASSLTAKFTDTQYF. The V call is TRBV6-2 or TRBV6-3, the J call TRBJ2-3; D gene ambiguous. Germline-derived CDR1 and CDR2 are MNHEY and SVGEGT. V lost 4 bases and J 2 bases, leaving 13 bases between the germline ends. CDR3 length: 15 residues.

The chain combines TRBV20-1 with TRBJ1-4; D perhaps matches TRBD1 (6 bases). Trimming removed 3 bases from V and 8 bases from J, with 7 bases in between. CDR1 DFQATT and CDR2 SNEGSKA come from the germline V gene (reference sequence). This CDR3 has 11 residues. This chain's CDR3 is CSARTGEKLFF. The CDR3 DNA reads TGCAGTGCTAGGACAGGAGAAAAACTGTTTTTT.

The rearrangement joins TRBV5-1 to TRBJ1-1, with 7 bases aligning to TRBD1. CDR1 is SGHRS, CDR2 YFSETQ, per germline. The CDR3 spans 14 residues. The J segment lost 4 bases and the V segment lost 3 bases, leaving 6 bases of the junction unmatched. CDR3 in amino acids: CASSSQGPPTEAFF. The CDR3 region has the DNA TGCGCCAGCAGCTCACAGGGGCCTCCCACTGAAGCTTTCTTT.